The next 22 T cell receptor beta chains were all read from a single sample in a study of T-cell reconstitution after alpha-beta-depleted transplantation in children. The TCRbeta library was prepared with unique molecular identifiers. TCRdb redid the calling of the PCR reads with MiXCR, one entry per CDR3 protein. This table has about 900,000 distinct CDR3 sequences, less than 30% appearing once. The starting material was PBMCs, mostly from graft donor cells, obtained 360 days after TCRalphabeta/CD19-depleted stem cell transplant. Receptor source: a boy under two years old who had a stem cell transplant for SCID, so the T cells may come from the graft donor.

The chain joins TRBV28 to TRBJ2-3; perhaps TRBD2 as D (7 bases). The germline V gene has CDR1 MDHEN and CDR2 SYDVKM. V lost 5 bases and J lost 5, with 26 bases in between. The CDR3 runs to 18 residues. CDR3 in DNA: TGTGCCAGCAGTGACCTCCGGGGGTGGGGGGGGGCAGGAGATACGCAGTATTTT. Translating it yields CASSDLRGWGGAGDTQYF.

V and J are TRBV3-1 and TRBJ1-3, with unresolved D. CDR3 length: 16 amino acids. The V gene lost 1 base and the J gene lost 2 bases, with 12 bases spanning the gap. Germline CDR1 reads LGHDT; CDR2 reads YNNKEL (reference sequence). The CDR3 DNA sequence: TGTGCCAGCAGCCAAGTTAGGTCCATCACTGGAAACACCATATATTTT. It is translated as CASSQVRSITGNTIYF.

Comment on this clonotype: A much more abundant neighbour one base away suggests this may be a read error. V usage is TRBV20-1 and J usage is TRBJ1-1, with a weak D call TRBD1 (5 bases). The CDR3 extends over 10 amino acids. Germline-derived CDR1 and CDR2 are DFQATT and SNEGSKA (reference sequence). CDR3 in DNA: TGCAGGGGGGGGAACACTGAAGCTTTCTTT. Residues: CRGGNTEAFF.

The V call is TRBV5-5, the J call TRBJ1-5, with D unclear. Germline CDR1 is SGHKS and CDR2 is YYEKEE (reference sequence). CDR3 size: 12 residues. Between the trimmed V and J ends, which lost 1 base and 7 bases, there was a span of 6 bases. CDR3 in DNA: TGTGCCAGCAGCTTGTTTTCCCAGCCCCAGCATTTT. Residues: CASSLFSQPQHF.

The chain links TRBV4-2 to TRBJ2-1; no clear D gene. CDR1 LGHNA and CDR2 YNFKEQ come from the germline V gene. The V gene lost 0 bases and the J gene lost 3 bases, with 21 bases spanning the gap. The CDR3 consists of 19 residues. The CDR3 spells CASSQEIRNAPHLYNEQFF. The DNA for the CDR3 is TGTGCCAGCAGCCAAGAGATTCGTAATGCCCCACACCTCTACAATGAGCAGTTCTTC.

This clonotype occurred a few times. This chain connects TRBV10-3 to TRBJ2-7; a possible D gene is TRBD2 (6 bases). Trimming stripped 0 bases from V and 3 bases from J, with 12 bases between. This CDR3 has 15 amino acids. The germline CDR1 and CDR2 sequences are ENHRY and SYGVKD. The CDR3, as DNA: TGTGCCATCAGTGAGTCGGTAAACGGGGGCTACGAGCAGTACTTC. Protein product: CAISESVNGGYEQYF.

The CDR3 nucleotides read TGTGCCAGCAGTTACAGGCTGGGGGAGACCCAGTACTTC. It is translated as CASSYRLGETQYF. The chain employs TRBV6-5 and TRBJ2-5; D is unclear. V lost 2 bases and J 5 bases, leaving 9 bases between the germline ends. The CDR3 length is 13 residues. Germline V lookup: CDR1 MNHEY, CDR2 SVGAGI.

CDR3 region: CASSLRLGANVLTF. The CDR3 DNA sequence: TGTGCCAGCAGTTTGAGACTCGGGGCCAACGTCCTGACTTTC. The chain joins TRBV27 to TRBJ2-6; no clear D gene. The germline V and J ends were trimmed by 3 bases and 4 bases, with 7 bases remaining between them. Germline V lookup: CDR1 MNHEY, CDR2 SMNVEV (reference sequence). This CDR3 is 14 amino acids long.

The CDR3 DNA is TGTGCCACCAGCAGAGAACCCGAAAGTACCCAGTACTTC. The encoded protein is CATSREPESTQYF. The chain carries TRBV15 and TRBJ2-5; D is uncertain. Trimming shortened V by 0 bases and J by 8 bases, and 10 bases separated the two germline ends. Per the germline V gene, CDR1 is LNHNV and CDR2 is YYDKDF (reference sequence). This CDR3 region has 13 residues.

This clonotype has a count of ten or more. The chain combines TRBV6-2 or TRBV6-3 with TRBJ2-7; 8 bases match TRBD1. V trimming: 5 bases; J trimming: 3 bases; junction bases outside the gene matches: 6. The CDR3 runs to 14 residues. Germline lookup yields CDR1 MNHEY and CDR2 SVGEGT. The CDR3 DNA reads as TGTGCCAGCAGTAGACGGACAGGGAACTACGAGCAGTACTTC. Its protein is CASSRRTGNYEQYF.

This chain connects TRBV2 to TRBJ1-6, with D possibly TRBD1 on 6 matching bases. The CDR3 runs to 13 residues. Trimming shortened V by 5 bases and J by 11 bases, and 13 bases separated the two germline ends. The germline V gene has CDR1 SNHLY and CDR2 FYNNEI. The DNA for the CDR3 is TGTGCCAGCAGTCGAATGCAGGGGACACCCCTCCACTTT. Translated, it gives CASSRMQGTPLHF.

This clonotype was counted only a few times. This sequence joins TRBV20-1 and TRBJ1-5, with D uncertain. V gave up 1 base and J gave up 3 bases, with 7 bases separating them. This CDR3 is built from 13 residues. Germline values: CDR1 DFQATT, CDR2 SNEGSKA (reference sequence). CDR3 DNA sequence: TGCAGTGCTAGAGTTGGACCCAATCAGCCCCAGCATTTT. It specifies CSARVGPNQPQHF.

This clonotype showed up just a few times. The genes are TRBV3-1 and TRBJ2-7, with D possibly TRBD2 on 6 matching bases. Germline V gene data show CDR1 as LGHDT and CDR2 as YNNKEL (reference sequence). V shed 4 bases and J shed 3 bases, with 13 bases lying between them. This CDR3 region has 14 residues. As DNA, the CDR3 is TGTGCCAGCAGCCCCCACCTCGGGGGCTACGAGCAGTACTTC. Protein: CASSPHLGGYEQYF.

This chain connects TRBV29-1 to TRBJ2-7; 7 bases agree with TRBD1. V was clipped by 7 bases and J by 4 bases; unmatched bases: 10. CDR1 is SQVTM, CDR2 ANQGSEA, per germline. CDR3 size: 13 residues. The CDR3 loop reads CSAQTGTEYEQYF. The CDR3 coding sequence is TGCAGCGCCCAGACAGGGACGGAGTACGAGCAGTACTTC.

This clonotype was seen a handful of times. The V and J genes are TRBV5-1 and TRBJ2-1, with 10 bases matching TRBD2. This CDR3 region has 14 residues. V lost 6 bases, J lost 7 bases, and 7 bases stayed unmatched. The germline CDR1 and CDR2 sequences are SGHRS and YFSETQ. As DNA, the CDR3 is TGCGCCAGCACTGGAGGAGCGGGGGGGAATGAGCAGTTCTTC. Translated, it gives CASTGGAGGNEQFF.

Only a few counts were recorded for this clonotype. This CDR3 is CASSLGGQLETQYF. CDR3 coding DNA: TGCGCCAGCAGCTTGGGGGGACAGTTAGAGACCCAGTACTTC. This chain joins TRBV5-1 and TRBJ2-5, with 7 bases matching TRBD1. This CDR3 contains 14 residues. The germline V gene has CDR1 SGHRS and CDR2 YFSETQ. Germline trimming cut 0 bases from V and 4 bases from J; bases unmatched to any gene: 3.

This clonotype has a handful of counts. The rearrangement joins TRBV6-1 to TRBJ1-4; TRBD1 is a possible D gene (6 bases). V dropped 6 bases and J dropped 5 bases, with 13 bases sitting between them. The length of the CDR3 is 14 residues. Germline V gene sequence: CDR1 MNHNS, CDR2 SASEGT. The CDR3 protein is CASRRGGFNEKLFF. The CDR3 DNA reads as TGTGCCAGCAGAAGGGGGGGATTCAATGAAAAACTGTTTTTT.

The V and J genes are TRBV20-1 and TRBJ2-7; 9 bases align to TRBD1. Trimming at V came to 0 bases and at J to 4 bases, leaving 7 bases not matched to a gene. Germline V gene lookup returns CDR1 DFQATT and CDR2 SNEGSKA (reference sequence). There are 15 residues in the CDR3. The DNA of the CDR3 is TGCAGTGCTAGAGAGCACAGGGGGCCTGGTTACGAGCAGTACTTC. Its translation is CSAREHRGPGYEQYF.

The chain has TRBV7-8 and TRBJ2-7; TRBD2 is a possible D gene (6 bases). Germline loops: CDR1 SGHVS, CDR2 FQNEAQ. The V and J ends lost 5 bases and 1 base respectively, with 15 bases between them. This CDR3 comprises 15 residues. The CDR3 is CASSARLGESYEQYF. DNA of the CDR3: TGTGCCAGCAGCGCCCGACTAGGGGAATCCTACGAGCAGTACTTC. The full variable domain, with the rest looked up from reference TRBV7-8 and TRBJ2-7, is GAGVSQSPRYKVAKRGQDVALRCDPISGHVSLFWYQQALGQGPEFLTYFQNEAQLDKSGLPSDRFFAERPEGSVSTLKIQRTQQEDSAVYLCASSARLGESYEQYFGPGTRLTVT.

Only a few counts were recorded for this clonotype. V is TRBV27 and J is TRBJ2-7, with D possibly called TRBD1 or TRBD2 (5 bases each). V was cut by 3 bases and J by 4 bases, with 16 bases left in between. The CDR3 sequence is 15 residues long. Germline assignment: CDR1 MNHEY and CDR2 SMNVEV (reference sequence). This CDR3 is CASSFSGQGGYEQYF. Here the CDR3 DNA reads TGTGCCAGCAGTTTTTCGGGGCAGGGTGGGTACGAGCAGTACTTC.

The chain carries TRBV27 and TRBJ2-1, with TRBD1 matching over 9 bases. V shed 6 bases and J 7 bases; nucleotides not matched to a gene: 10. This CDR3 region has 15 residues. CDR1 MNHEY and CDR2 SMNVEV come from the germline V gene (reference sequence). The CDR3 sequence: CASSIPGTGWNEQFF. For the CDR3, the DNA is TGTGCCAGCAGCATCCCGGGGACAGGGTGGAATGAGCAGTTCTTC.

The chain is built from TRBV12-3 or TRBV12-4 and TRBJ2-5; D gene ambiguous. V lost 1 base and J lost 2, with 8 bases in between. The CDR3 is 14 residues long. The CDR3 loop reads CASSLGVQQETQYF. DNA of the CDR3: TGTGCCAGCAGTTTAGGGGTTCAGCAAGAGACCCAGTACTTC.